This TCR beta chain was profiled in a study of T cells in Graves' hyperthyroidism and ophthalmopathy. Notes on the study in general: Most clonotypes expanded in the thyroid (above 0.001) were also present in blood.

Germline CDR1 is SQVTM and CDR2 is ANQGSEA. The CDR3 sequence is 13 residues long. V lost 7 bases, J lost 1 base, and 13 bases lay in between. Amplification yielded TCR beta CDR3 regions, with RNA transcripts as the source. HTBI primers were employed in a first-round RT-PCR of the TCR CDR3. TCRdb reprocessed the multiplex PCR reads with MiXCR, giving one entry per CDR3 protein. The data contain approximately 610,000 distinct CDR3 sequences, around 17% of them singletons. Patients aged 18 to 65 had newly diagnosed hyperthyroidism that had lasted under 2 months. Lactation, pregnancy, other autoimmune disease or uncontrolled infection led to exclusion of patients. To note about this clonotype: Its antigen is unidentified.

This receptor was identified in a woman aged 18-35 years with Graves' hyperthyroidism. The sequenced sample consisted of blood. The rearrangement joins TRBV29-1 to TRBJ1-1; D gene unclear. CDR3 residues: CSGSDGPNTEAFF. The CDR3 nucleotides are TGCAGCGGGTCGGACGGACCGAACACTGAAGCTTTCTTT.